The next 10 T cell receptor beta chains were all read from a single sample in a study of identical twins. Each CDR3 protein gets one entry after TCRdb re-called the 5' RACE reads with MiXCR. Among about 470,000 distinct CDR3 sequences listed, approximately 25% were seen once. The sample was also reused in another study, on T cells expressing NK-cell markers.

Specimen: CD4+ T cells sorted from blood. The receptors were gathered from a woman in her late teens or twenties in good health.

The table lists this clonotype with a few counts. The gene calls are TRBV12-3 or TRBV12-4 and TRBJ2-2; D unclear. The CDR3 has 16 residues. V was cut by 5 bases and J by 0 bases, with 13 bases left in between. This CDR3 is CASSSRPTPNTGELFF. CDR3 bases: TGTGCCAGCAGTAGCCGTCCAACCCCGAACACCGGGGAGCTGTTTTTT.

V is TRBV20-1 and J is TRBJ1-6; tentatively, D is TRBD1 (5 bases). Germline CDR1 reads DFQATT; CDR2 reads SNEGSKA (reference sequence). This CDR3 has 14 amino acids. The V end lost 3 bases, the J end lost 7 bases, and 13 bases lay between the germline ends. DNA for the CDR3: TGCAGTGCTAGCCTCCGGGGCCTGAATTCACCCCTCCACTTT. Its protein product is CSASLRGLNSPLHF.

This clonotype was picked up a small number of times. This sequence joins TRBV6-5 and TRBJ2-2; TRBD1 matches at 11 bases. The germline CDR1 and CDR2 sequences are MNHEY and SVGAGI. The ends lost 4 bases at V and 6 bases at J; junction bases unmatched: 7. The CDR3 sequence is 16 residues long. CDR3 amino acids: CASSSQGTGGSGELFF. CDR3 in DNA: TGTGCCAGCAGTTCTCAAGGGACAGGGGGTTCCGGGGAGCTGTTTTTT.

This chain uses TRBV5-1 with TRBJ2-7; 8 bases are shared with TRBD2. Germline CDR1 reads SGHRS; CDR2 reads YFSETQ. This CDR3 region has 15 residues. The V and J ends lost 3 bases and 6 bases, in that order; junction bases with no gene match: 11. The CDR3 reads CASSSSLAVLGEQYF. CDR3 sequence (DNA): TGCGCCAGCAGCTCCTCACTAGCGGTACTTGGCGAGCAGTACTTC. Full variable domain (remainder filled in from reference TRBV5-1 and TRBJ2-7): KAGVTQTPRYLIKTRGQQVTLSCSPISGHRSVSWYQQTPGQGLQFLFEYFSETQRNKGNFPGRFSGRQFSNSRSEMNVSTLELGDSALYLCASSSSLAVLGEQYFGPGTRLTVT.

The rearrangement links TRBV9 to TRBJ1-2; D is unresolved. Germline lookup yields CDR1 SGDLS and CDR2 YYNGEE. This CDR3 comprises 13 residues. Deletions cut 0 bases from V and 2 bases from J, with 5 bases between. The CDR3 protein is CASSVETNYGYTF. The CDR3 nucleotides read TGTGCCAGCAGCGTAGAGACCAACTATGGCTACACCTTC.

There are a few counts of this clonotype. V and J are TRBV6-1 and TRBJ2-2, with 9 bases aligning to TRBD1. The J segment lost 5 bases and the V segment lost 5 bases, leaving 6 bases of the junction unmatched. This CDR3 is 15 amino acids long. CDR1 and CDR2 (germline): MNHNS, SASEGT. CDR3 bases: TGTGCCAGCAGTACCCGGGACAGGGAAACCGGGGAGCTGTTTTTT. It specifies CASSTRDRETGELFF.

This chain uses TRBV9 with TRBJ2-7; 12 nucleotides match TRBD1. The CDR3 loop spans 16 amino acids. J was trimmed by 3 bases and V by 3 bases; bases with no gene match: 7. Germline CDR1 reads SGDLS; CDR2 reads YYNGEE. CDR3 in amino acids: CASSEGGTGGFYEQYF. CDR3 in DNA: TGTGCCAGCAGCGAGGGAGGGACAGGGGGCTTCTACGAGCAGTACTTC.

The genes are TRBV7-8 and TRBJ2-3, with unresolved D. V dropped 5 bases and J dropped 7 bases, with 7 bases sitting between them. The germline V gene has CDR1 SGHVS and CDR2 FQNEAQ. The CDR3 consists of 11 residues. The CDR3 DNA follows: TGTGCCAGCAGCGGGCCTCATACGCAGTATTTT. This encodes CASSGPHTQYF.

This clonotype has ten or more counts. The chain carries TRBV12-3 or TRBV12-4 and TRBJ2-7, with TRBD1 matching 7 bases. The junction had 2 bases not matched to a gene; V was cut back by 0 bases and J by 0 bases. The CDR3 runs 15 residues. This chain's CDR3 is CASSLAGGSSYEQYF. The CDR3 nucleotides read TGTGCCAGCAGTTTAGCAGGGGGCAGCTCCTACGAGCAGTACTTC.

The chain recombines TRBV12-3 or TRBV12-4 with TRBJ2-6; 7 bases fit TRBD1. CDR3 size: 17 residues. The J segment lost 0 bases and the V segment lost 3 bases, leaving 5 bases of the junction unmatched. The DNA for the CDR3 is TGTGCCAGCAGTTTGGCAGGGGGAAGCTCTGGGGCCAACGTCCTGACTTTC. It specifies CASSLAGGSSGANVLTF.